The 9 T cell receptor beta chains in this list originate from one sample, sequenced in a study of cytotoxic CD8 clonotypes in ibrutinib-treated CLL. Clones were sequenced by immunoSEQ multiplex PCR, and TCRdb holds only the in-frame ones, with some missing. The sample lists fewer than 300,000 clones, 70% to 80% seen once, with roughly 5% in the top ten. The starting material was PBMCs, obtained at disease progression, from a patient treated with ibrutinib. Source of these receptors: a human donor with chronic lymphocytic leukemia.

The V call is TRBV7-2, the J call TRBJ2-7; D is unresolved. Germline values: CDR1 SGHTA, CDR2 FQGNSA. The germline V and J ends were trimmed by 1 base and 2 bases, with 15 bases remaining between them. The CDR3 extends over 16 amino acids. The CDR3 loop is CASSLGARTVTYEQYF. CDR3 DNA: TGTGCCAGCAGCTTAGGAGCTCGGACGGTAACCTACGAGCAGTACTTC.

The chain uses TRBV6-1 and TRBJ2-7; D is perhaps TRBD2 (5 bases). V shed 4 bases and J shed 1 base, with 17 bases lying between them. In germline, CDR1 is MNHNS, CDR2 SASEGT. The CDR3 totals 16 residues. The CDR3 DNA follows: TGTGCCAGCAGTGCGCAAGCCGGGGTGGCTTCCTACGAGCAGTACTTC. Its translation: CASSAQAGVASYEQYF.

This rearrangement joins TRBV2 to TRBJ1-1; D might be TRBD1 (6 bases). The CDR3 has 12 residues. Deletions cut 5 bases from V and 7 bases from J, with 11 bases between. Germline V gene data show CDR1 as SNHLY and CDR2 as FYNNEI. The chain's CDR3 is CASSRGEGEAFF. CDR3 DNA sequence: TGTGCCAGCAGTAGGGGGGAGGGTGAAGCTTTCTTT.

The chain uses TRBV5-6 and TRBJ1-5; tentative D call: TRBD1 (5 bases). CDR3 length: 16 residues. V lost 1 base and J lost 2, with 13 bases in between. Germline V gene sequence: CDR1 SGHDT, CDR2 YYEEEE. The DNA of the CDR3 is TGTGCCAGCAGCTTGTTGACCCAGGGCGGCAATCAGCCCCAGCATTTT. This codes for CASSLLTQGGNQPQHF.

The gene calls are TRBV4-1 and TRBJ1-1; possibly TRBD1 for D (6 bases). This CDR3 contains 14 residues. The V end lost 4 bases, the J end lost 0 bases, and 9 bases lay between the germline ends. Germline values: CDR1 MGHRA, CDR2 YSYEKL. The CDR3 reads CASSPWTVNTEAFF. For the CDR3, the DNA is TGCGCCAGCAGCCCATGGACAGTGAACACTGAAGCTTTCTTT.

The gene calls are TRBV10-3 and TRBJ1-4; weak D call: TRBD1 (6 bases). CDR3 length equals 13 residues. The germline CDR1 and CDR2 sequences are ENHRY and SYGVKD. Trimming left V 7 bases short and J 8 bases short, with 14 bases between. This chain's CDR3 is CAITPGGREKLFF. The CDR3 bases are TGTGCCATCACCCCCGGGGGCCGGGAAAAACTGTTTTTT.

This chain connects TRBV7-8 to TRBJ2-7, with D possibly being TRBD2 (7 bases). Germline V lookup: CDR1 SGHVS, CDR2 FQNEAQ. The V end was cut by 4 bases, the J end by 3 bases, with 19 bases between. The CDR3 covers 16 residues. The CDR3 here is CASSSVGGTNIYEQYF. The CDR3 coding sequence is TGTGCCAGCAGCTCGGTGGGGGGGACAAACATCTACGAGCAGTACTTC. The entire variable domain, with the rest obtained from reference TRBV7-8 and TRBJ2-7, is as follows: GAGVSQSPRYKVAKRGQDVALRCDPISGHVSLFWYQQALGQGPEFLTYFQNEAQLDKSGLPSDRFFAERPEGSVSTLKIQRTQQEDSAVYLCASSSVGGTNIYEQYFGPGTRLTVT.

This clone is a singleton in its sample. The rearrangement joins TRBV7-9 to TRBJ2-7; either TRBD1 or TRBD2 may fit D (5 bases each). The V and J ends lost 5 bases and 2 bases respectively, with 10 bases between them. The CDR3 is 13 amino acids. Germline V gene data show CDR1 as SEHNR and CDR2 as FQNEAQ (reference sequence). CDR3 nucleotides: TGTGCCAGCAGCCCAGAGGGGCCCTACGAGCAGTACTTC. Amino acid sequence: CASSPEGPYEQYF.

The chain has TRBV4-1 and TRBJ2-3, with D perhaps matching TRBD1 or TRBD2 (6 bases each). The germline CDR1 and CDR2 sequences are MGHRA and YSYEKL. V was trimmed by 4 bases and J by 0 bases, leaving 32 bases between them. This CDR3 is 22 amino acids long. The CDR3 loop is CASSPRKGDWSGWGSSTDTQYF. The CDR3 DNA reads TGCGCCAGCAGCCCCCGAAAGGGGGACTGGAGCGGTTGGGGCTCCAGCACAGATACGCAGTATTTT.